Following are 27 T cell receptor beta chains from one sample sequenced in a study of early T cells in non-severe SARS-CoV-2 infection. TCRdb re-analysed the 5' RACE reads in MiXCR, keeping a single row per CDR3 protein. This sample carries 35,000 to 40,000 distinct CDR3 sequences, roughly 5.6% of them seen once, and the ten largest clones take roughly 29%. Sequencing was performed on whole blood. The receptors shown here come from an adult who was a healthcare worker with PCR-confirmed SARS-CoV-2 infection or an uninfected control (not recorded which).

This clonotype came up many times. V and J are TRBV20-1 and TRBJ2-3; unclear D gene. Germline loops: CDR1 DFQATT, CDR2 SNEGSKA (reference sequence). The V end was cut by 1 base, the J end by 6 bases, with 14 bases between. This CDR3 comprises 14 residues. For the CDR3, the DNA is TGCAGTGCTAGAGTGTGGGTGGGGTTGGATACGCAGTATTTT. Amino acids: CSARVWVGLDTQYF.

Many counts were recorded for this clonotype. V is TRBV6-2 or TRBV6-3 and J is TRBJ1-5, with D unresolved. CDR3 length: 13 residues. V was pared by 5 bases and J by 5 bases, with 10 bases between. Germline CDR1 is MNHEY and CDR2 is SVGEGT. Written as DNA, the CDR3 is TGTGCCAGCAGTCACGGTAGGGATCAGCCCCAGCATTTT. Protein sequence: CASSHGRDQPQHF.

The V call is TRBV24-1, the J call TRBJ2-3; 13 positions match TRBD2. The CDR3 is made up of 14 amino acids. J lost 6 bases, V lost 9 bases, and 5 bases had no gene match. Germline V gives CDR1 KGHDR, CDR2 SFDVKD. The CDR3 region is CATGGTSGMDTQYF. CDR3 in DNA: TGTGCCACCGGAGGGACTAGCGGGATGGATACGCAGTATTTT.

This clonotype has only a few counts. The rearrangement links TRBV7-9 to TRBJ2-4; TRBD2 is a possible D gene (5 bases). This CDR3 comprises 12 residues. Trimming shortened V by 5 bases and J by 7 bases, and 9 bases separated the two germline ends. The germline CDR1 and CDR2 sequences are SEHNR and FQNEAQ (reference sequence). The CDR3: CASSVEGNIQYF. The DNA for the CDR3 is TGTGCCAGCAGCGTAGAGGGTAACATTCAGTACTTC.

This clonotype was detected ten times or more. The rearrangement uses TRBV7-2 and TRBJ2-7, with a weak D call TRBD2 (6 bases). CDR1 is SGHTA and CDR2 is FQGNSA in the germline V gene. The CDR3 runs to 12 residues. V shed 2 bases and J shed 11 bases, with 13 bases lying between them. CDR3 sequence: CASSLIGEEKYF. The CDR3, as DNA: TGTGCCAGCAGCTTAATCGGGGAGGAAAAGTACTTC.

This clonotype was detected many times. The V and J genes are TRBV5-1 and TRBJ2-3; D remains unclear. CDR3 length: 15 residues. Trimming removed 0 bases from V and 6 bases from J, with 14 bases in between. CDR1 and CDR2 from the germline V gene are SGHRS and YFSETQ. CDR3 sequence: CASSLAGPNMDTQYF. CDR3 DNA sequence: TGCGCCAGCAGCTTGGCCGGCCCAAATATGGATACGCAGTATTTT.

In its sample, this clonotype was seen many times. This sequence joins TRBV12-3 or TRBV12-4 and TRBJ2-1; TRBD2 agrees at 10 bases. V shed 6 bases and J 8 bases; nucleotides not matched to a gene: 13. This CDR3 comprises 16 residues. DNA of the CDR3: TGTGCCAGCAGCCCTGACCTCACCGGGACTAGCGATGAGCAGTTCTTC. Translating gives CASSPDLTGTSDEQFF.

The table lists this clonotype with a few counts. This chain uses TRBV5-4 with TRBJ1-1; no clear D. Germline loops: CDR1 SGHNT, CDR2 YYREEE (reference sequence). The V and J ends lost 0 bases and 3 bases respectively, with 12 bases between them. The CDR3 runs to 15 residues. The CDR3 region has the DNA TGTGCCAGCAGCTTGGAGGTGGGGAGGCACACTGAAGCTTTCTTT. It translates to CASSLEVGRHTEAFF.

The chain joins TRBV19 to TRBJ2-3, with a possible D match to TRBD1 (5 bases). V was pared by 3 bases and J by 0 bases, with 16 bases between. Germline-derived CDR1 and CDR2 are LNHDA and SQIVND (reference sequence). CDR3 length: 17 amino acids. Here the CDR3 DNA reads TGTGCCAGTAGTATTATGCAGGGAAGATCTAGCACAGATACGCAGTATTTT. As protein: CASSIMQGRSSTDTQYF. The full variable domain, with the rest looked up from reference TRBV19 and TRBJ2-3, is DGGITQSPKYLFRKEGQNVTLSCEQNLNHDAMYWYRQDPGQGLRLIYYSQIVNDFQKGDIAEGYSVSREKKESFPLTVTSAQKNPTAFYLCASSIMQGRSSTDTQYFGPGTRLTVL.

This clonotype has a count of ten or more. V usage is TRBV19 and J usage is TRBJ2-1; possible D gene TRBD2, 5 bases. The CDR3 covers 13 residues. Germline V gene lookup returns CDR1 LNHDA and CDR2 SQIVND (reference sequence). V lost 3 bases and J 3 bases, leaving 6 bases between the germline ends. In DNA form, the CDR3 reads TGTGCCAGTAGTATCGGACTCTACAATGAGCAGTTCTTC. It translates to CASSIGLYNEQFF.

This clonotype was observed a handful of times. The V call is TRBV7-2, the J call TRBJ2-1, with D hard to call. The CDR3 length is 11 residues. The V and J ends lost 2 bases and 11 bases respectively, with 7 bases between them. Germline-derived CDR1 and CDR2 are SGHTA and FQGNSA. CDR3 nucleotides: TGTGCCAGCAGCTTAACATTTAAGCAGTTCTTC. Its protein product is CASSLTFKQFF.

This clonotype was detected ten times or more. The chain uses TRBV20-1 and TRBJ1-1; TRBD1 is a possible D gene (6 bases). From germline, CDR1 is DFQATT and CDR2 SNEGSKA (reference sequence). V lost 5 bases and J lost 0, with 10 bases in between. The CDR3 sequence is 13 residues long. Written as DNA, the CDR3 is TGCAGTGCTTCGGACAGCTTGAACACTGAAGCTTTCTTT. The encoded protein is CSASDSLNTEAFF.

This clonotype has a count of ten or more. The chain uses TRBV7-8 and TRBJ2-1, with 10 bases that match TRBD1. The CDR3 has 16 amino acids. J gave up 3 bases and V 2 bases, and 4 bases lay outside the gene matches. CDR1 is SGHVS and CDR2 is FQNEAQ in the germline V gene. CDR3 amino acids: CASSLYRTGGYNEQFF. As DNA, the CDR3 is TGTGCCAGCAGCTTATATCGGACAGGGGGCTACAATGAGCAGTTCTTC.

There are many counts of this clonotype. The V gene is TRBV20-1, the J gene TRBJ2-3; the D gene is possibly TRBD2 (6 bases). The CDR3 length is 13 residues. Germline V gene lookup returns CDR1 DFQATT and CDR2 SNEGSKA (reference sequence). Trimming took 7 bases from V and 1 from J, leaving 12 bases between them. CDR3 bases: TGCAGTGGAGGGGCTAGCGGCACAGATACGCAGTATTTT. Translating gives CSGGASGTDTQYF.

At least ten counts were recorded for this clonotype. The chain has TRBV2 and TRBJ2-3; D may be TRBD1 (5 bases). The CDR3 is 15 residues long. CDR1 and CDR2 from the germline V gene are SNHLY and FYNNEI. V lost 9 bases, J lost 2 bases, and 18 bases lay in between. CDR3 loop: CARPGGRAVTDTQYF. CDR3 bases: TGTGCCAGACCAGGCGGCAGGGCGGTCACAGATACGCAGTATTTT.

The CDR3: CASSEGRGADTQYF. The DNA of the CDR3 is TGTGCCAGCAGTGAGGGGCGAGGCGCAGATACGCAGTATTTT. The rearrangement joins TRBV6-1 to TRBJ2-3; possibly TRBD1 for D (5 bases). V was pared by 3 bases and J by 4 bases, with 11 bases between. Germline V lookup: CDR1 MNHNS, CDR2 SASEGT. This CDR3 comprises 14 residues.

This clonotype was counted a few times. One junction end does not reproduce the germline sequence, and a read error may be involved. This chain connects TRBV6-6 to TRBJ2-1; D is uncertain. Germline assignment: CDR1 MNHNY and CDR2 SVGAGI (reference sequence). The CDR3 has 12 residues. The chain's CDR3 is CASSPPGPSIDF. The CDR3 DNA reads TGTGCCAGCAGTCCGCCGGGCCCTAGTATTGATTTC.

This clonotype was seen more than once but under ten times. This chain joins TRBV6-2 or TRBV6-3 and TRBJ2-7; D may correspond to TRBD1 or TRBD2 (5 bases each). V was trimmed by 5 bases and J by 2 bases, leaving 13 bases between them. The CDR3 sequence is 14 residues long. The V gene's germline CDR1 is MNHEY and CDR2 SVGEGT. The CDR3 loop is CASSRDQTPYEQYF. In nucleotides, the CDR3 is TGTGCCAGCAGTCGGGACCAAACTCCCTACGAGCAGTACTTC.

This clonotype was picked up many times. The chain couples TRBV10-3 to TRBJ1-1; D gene ambiguous. V lost 0 bases and J lost 7, with 9 bases in between. Germline CDR1 ENHRY, CDR2 SYGVKD. CDR3 length: 13 amino acids. The CDR3 region is CAISESPGREAFF. As DNA, the CDR3 is TGTGCCATCAGTGAGTCGCCTGGGCGTGAAGCTTTCTTT.

This clonotype occurred many times. V is TRBV10-2 and J is TRBJ2-1, with D tentatively TRBD2 (5 bases). There are 14 residues in the CDR3. V was trimmed by 5 bases and J by 7 bases, leaving 15 bases between them. Germline V lookup: CDR1 WSHSY, CDR2 SAAADI. CDR3 region: CASSRDISPNEQFF. The CDR3 DNA reads TGCGCCAGCAGTCGGGATATCTCCCCTAATGAGCAGTTCTTC.

The V gene is TRBV5-1, the J gene TRBJ2-5; 9 positions agree with TRBD1. Trimming took 4 bases from V and 1 from J; bases not matched to a gene: 8. Germline CDR1 SGHRS, CDR2 YFSETQ. This CDR3 contains 16 residues. DNA for the CDR3: TGCGCCAGCAGCCGAACAGGGGGCTCATTCCAAGAGACCCAGTACTTC. It encodes CASSRTGGSFQETQYF.

This clonotype was counted many times. The V call is TRBV5-1, the J call TRBJ2-1, with 9 bases aligning to TRBD1. The CDR3 is 17 residues long. Trimming removed 2 bases from V and 4 bases from J; junction bases left unmatched: 10. CDR1 and CDR2 (germline): SGHRS, YFSETQ. The CDR3 is CASSFMITGQGYNEQFF. CDR3 sequence (DNA): TGCGCCAGCAGCTTCATGATCACGGGACAGGGATACAATGAGCAGTTCTTC.

This clonotype was counted many times. J is TRBJ2-1 and V is TRBV5-1, with 7 nucleotides matching TRBD2. CDR1 is SGHRS, CDR2 YFSETQ, per germline. The CDR3 consists of 11 residues. V was clipped by 7 bases and J by 10 bases; unmatched bases: 5. CDR3 sequence reads: CASRLAEEQFF. CDR3 sequence (DNA): TGCGCCAGCCGTCTAGCGGAAGAGCAGTTCTTC.

The sample holds many counts of this clonotype. The V call is TRBV20-1, the J call TRBJ2-1; 11 bases are a match to TRBD2. Germline V gene sequence: CDR1 DFQATT, CDR2 SNEGSKA (reference sequence). The CDR3 runs to 16 residues. V was pared by 2 bases and J by 7 bases, with 10 bases of the junction left unmatched. The CDR3 spells CSARPTSGGIRNEQFF. CDR3 nucleotides: TGCAGTGCTAGACCCACTAGCGGGGGAATACGGAATGAGCAGTTCTTC.

In this sample, this clonotype turned up many times. The chain couples TRBV4-3 to TRBJ1-2, with D perhaps matching TRBD1 (5 bases). Trimming took off 0 bases at V and 10 bases at J, with 12 bases between the two ends. The CDR3 sequence is 13 residues long. Germline CDR1 LGHNA, CDR2 YSLEER. The CDR3 here is CASSQDRATDYTF. The CDR3 coding sequence is TGCGCCAGCAGCCAAGACAGGGCTACAGACTACACCTTC.

There are many counts of this clonotype. CDR3 residues: CASSTDRGWDNKNIQYF. CDR3 DNA: TGTGCCAGCAGCACCGACAGGGGCTGGGATAACAAAAACATTCAGTACTTC. The chain joins TRBV7-9 to TRBJ2-4; 8 bases fit TRBD1. Germline V CDR1 and CDR2: SEHNR, FQNEAQ (reference sequence). There are 17 residues in the CDR3. Trimming took 5 bases from V and 3 from J; bases not matched to a gene: 12.

This clonotype was counted ten times or more. The CDR3 coding sequence is TGTGCCAGCAGCTTGAGGGGTTCGGAGAACACTGAAGCTTTCTTT. Translation gives CASSLRGSENTEAFF. V usage is TRBV7-6 and J usage is TRBJ1-1, with a tentative D call TRBD1 (5 bases). This CDR3 is 15 amino acids long. Trimming pared 3 bases from V and 1 base from J, leaving 12 bases between. The germline V gene encodes CDR1 SGHVS and CDR2 FNYEAQ.